The source of this TCR beta chain is a study of identical twins. General study points: With beta out-of-frame sequences, excess sharing by twins was weaker.

V lost 3 bases and J 5 bases, leaving 17 bases between the germline ends. From germline, CDR1 is ENHRY and CDR2 SYGVKD. The CDR3 consists of 16 residues. This clonotype was detected only a few times. What it binds is not known. TCRdb analysed the 5' RACE reads with MiXCR anew, one entry per CDR3 protein. The table records about 690,000 distinct CDR3 sequences, around 5.7% of them present only once. Healthy Caucasian donors formed the entire cohort. The chain recombines TRBV10-3 with TRBJ2-1, with D possibly matching TRBD1 (5 bases). The sequenced sample consisted of naive T cells sorted from blood. The clonotype originates from a young man in good health. CDR3 region: CAISDDSPKGHNEQFF. CDR3 sequence (DNA): TGTGCCATCAGTGATGACAGTCCAAAAGGCCACAATGAGCAGTTCTTC.